This entry lists 5 T cell receptor beta chains sequenced from one sample in a study of blood T cell repertoires in COVID-19. Profiling relied on immunoSEQ multiplex PCR, and the TCRdb table lists in-frame clones only, not all of them. The table has hundreds of thousands of clones, about nine tenths seen once. Sequenced: peripheral blood. The receptors come from a man aged 55 to 70 who had recovered from COVID-19.

This sequence joins TRBV7-9 and TRBJ2-2, with TRBD1 matching over 7 bases. The CDR3 extends over 14 amino acids. The V gene end was trimmed by 1 base and the J gene end by 6 bases; junction bases not matched to a gene: 2. The germline gives CDR1 SEHNR, CDR2 FQNEAQ (reference sequence). CDR3: CASSLGQGSGELFF. CDR3 DNA sequence: TGTGCCAGCAGCTTAGGACAGGGCTCCGGGGAGCTGTTTTTT.

V usage is TRBV9 and J usage is TRBJ1-2; tentatively, D is TRBD1 (5 bases). V lost 2 bases to trimming and J lost 4 bases, with 15 bases between them. In germline, CDR1 is SGDLS, CDR2 YYNGEE. The CDR3 is 15 residues long. The CDR3 protein is CASSVGRGEIYGYTF. The CDR3 DNA sequence: TGTGCCAGCAGCGTTGGGCGGGGGGAGATCTATGGCTACACCTTC.

The CDR3 bases are TGTGCCAGCAGTTTTTCTGGCGGTAGAACCACCGGGGAGCTGTTTTTT. It codes for CASSFSGGRTTGELFF. The chain carries TRBV28 and TRBJ2-2, with D uncertain. Germline V lookup: CDR1 MDHEN, CDR2 SYDVKM. The CDR3 sequence is 16 residues long. V shed 3 bases and J shed 4 bases, with 15 bases lying between them.

The chain couples TRBV18 to TRBJ1-1, with D unclear. CDR3 length: 15 residues. Trimming left V 0 bases short and J 0 bases short, with 8 bases between. Germline CDR1 KGHSH, CDR2 LQKENI. The CDR3 sequence: CASSPPEVMNTEAFF. DNA for the CDR3: TGTGCCAGCTCACCACCGGAGGTAATGAACACTGAAGCTTTCTTT.

The chain is built from TRBV5-4 and TRBJ1-2; the D gene is possibly TRBD1 (5 bases). V was shortened by 4 bases and J by 6 bases, with 16 bases between the two germline ends. Looked up from germline, CDR1 is SGHNT and CDR2 is YYREEE (reference sequence). The CDR3 runs to 14 residues. CDR3 DNA sequence: TGTGCCAGCAGCACCAGGGACTGGCTGGATGGCTACACCTTC. Translated: CASSTRDWLDGYTF.